Detailed here is one T cell receptor (beta chain). Antigen: not known. TCR sequencing used cDNA made by reverse transcription of extracted RNA. The method was immunoSEQ multiplex PCR; TCRdb's version includes in-frame clones alone and lacks a portion of them. Here the sample spans about 110,000 clones, approximately 61% being singletons. This CDR3 spans 14 amino acids. Trimming pared 7 bases from V and 0 bases from J, leaving 10 bases between. The data are from a study of CD8+ T cells in alopecia areata. Study results and caveats: Elevated clonality characterized lesional scalp relative to normal scalp, particularly in alopecia totalis/universalis. Patients displayed less clarity in TCR sharing than mice, a finding possibly related to HLA. Normal skin's resident alphabeta T cells are also sequenced in scalp samples.

Alopecia areata patients had lesional scalp punch biopsies and peripheral blood taken from them. This chain uses TRBV23-1 with TRBJ1-5; no clear D. TRBV23-1 is noted as an ORF with a role that remains uncertain. The receptor was derived from a human donor with alopecia areata. Sequenced sample: NKG2D-low CD8+ T cells sorted from blood. The CDR3 bases are TGCGCCAGCATTCCAGTTGATAGCAATCAGCCCCAGCATTTT. Protein: CASIPVDSNQPQHF.